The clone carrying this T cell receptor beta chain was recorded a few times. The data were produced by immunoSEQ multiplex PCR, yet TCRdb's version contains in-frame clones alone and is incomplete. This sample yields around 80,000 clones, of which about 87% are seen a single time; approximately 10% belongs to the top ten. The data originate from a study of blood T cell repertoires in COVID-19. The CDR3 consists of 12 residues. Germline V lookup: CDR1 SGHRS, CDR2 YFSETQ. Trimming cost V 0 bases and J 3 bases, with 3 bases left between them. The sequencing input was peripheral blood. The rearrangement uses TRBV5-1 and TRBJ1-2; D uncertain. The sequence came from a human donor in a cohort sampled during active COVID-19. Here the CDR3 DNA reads TGCGCCAGCAGCTTGGCCGACTATGGCTACACCTTC. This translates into CASSLADYGYTF.